This T cell receptor beta chain was obtained from a study of cytomegalovirus exposure and HLA in healthy donors. PCR used 60 Vbeta primers and 13 Jbeta primers. Clones were read by immunoSEQ multiplex PCR, and TCRdb kept only the in-frame ones, dropping some. The sample consists of 150,000 to 200,000 clones, 75% to 90% of them appearing once. Only one count was recorded for this clone. The germline CDR1 and CDR2 sequences are SGHDN and FVKESK. The CDR3 has 14 residues. Trimming removed 4 bases from V and 0 bases from J, with 8 bases in between. The chain is built from TRBV14 and TRBJ2-3, with D hard to call. This sequence was found in a woman aged 18-30 years in good health and CMV-seronegative. Input material: PBMCs. CDR3 nucleotide sequence: TGTGCCAGCAGCCCCCATAGTAGCACAGATACGCAGTATTTT. Encoded protein: CASSPHSSTDTQYF.